This T cell receptor (beta chain) was captured in a study of blood T cell repertoires in COVID-19 (dated by TCRdb to 2020 to 2021). Regarding the complete study: The collaborator samples originated in the United States, Italy and Spain and spanned the acute and convalescent phases of COVID-19. The prospective study material was composed of cDNA or gDNA derived from T cells, B-cell-depleted T cells, or PBMCs. Subjects who had been exposed to COVID-19, were actively infected with it, or had recovered from it provided the deeply sampled blood TCRbeta repertoires that made up the dataset. The repertoires were made available in a free public database intended to serve as a resource for research on the immune response to SARS-CoV-2. The samples were drawn from the first 160 participants of the ongoing ImmuneRACE study and from under 1,500 subjects provided by 6 global collaborators. Nearly every sample came with metadata listing a de-identified subject ID, COVID-19 status, age in years and sex. Where available, HLA class I and class II types were obtained from metadata supplied by the sample provider rather than from assay-based typing. Overall study outcomes, separate from this receptor: Clinical and demographic metadata were provided uncurated, with the amount varying by source and participant.

One collaborating source in Seattle enrolled patients during active infection and followed them longitudinally through the course of disease. The collaborating institutions used their own protocols to collect whole blood in K2EDTA tubes. For TCRbeta analysis, collaborators shipped samples in one of three forms: frozen whole blood, isolated PBMCs, or DNA extracted from either of those sample types. Taken from cysteine to phenylalanine, the CDR3 has 16 residues. The entry retains the CDR3 DNA only, 48 bases that are in frame from base 1. TCRbeta CDR3 regions were amplified from genomic DNA by means of the immunoSEQ Assay, a bias-controlled multiplex PCR. Per the original workflow: The number of nucleated cells in each sample was estimated by amplification of reference gene primers within the assay. To quantify the absolute abundance of each unique TCRbeta CDR3 rearrangement, sequence reads were collapsed and filtered. Productive Simpson clonality was computed per sample as the square root of Simpson's diversity index over productive rearrangements. The table comes from immuneACCESS by way of TCRdb, which keeps in-frame sequences with V and J called. Part of the clones is missing from these tables; in studies checked, under half for an unresolved V gene and the rest for unknown reasons. V and J calls and clone size are given by that table; D and trimming were obtained from the DNA. The sample yields roughly 180,000 clones; 75% to 85% were counted once. The ten largest clones capture 8% to 13% of the sample.

In regard to this clone: Its cognate antigen has yet to be identified. Base-call qualities are not available, and no considerably larger clone is one nucleotide away.

The specimen was peripheral blood. This sequence was found in a woman aged 40-49 years with COVID-19, enrolled during active disease. Recombination joined TRBV21-1 with TRBJ1-5; the D call in the table, TRBD1, was not verified against the DNA. TRBV21-1 is termed a pseudogene. CDR3 sequence: CASSNLGQGNNQPQHF. Read as DNA, the sequence is TGTGCCAGCAGCAATTTGGGACAGGGTAACAATCAGCCCCAGCATTTT.